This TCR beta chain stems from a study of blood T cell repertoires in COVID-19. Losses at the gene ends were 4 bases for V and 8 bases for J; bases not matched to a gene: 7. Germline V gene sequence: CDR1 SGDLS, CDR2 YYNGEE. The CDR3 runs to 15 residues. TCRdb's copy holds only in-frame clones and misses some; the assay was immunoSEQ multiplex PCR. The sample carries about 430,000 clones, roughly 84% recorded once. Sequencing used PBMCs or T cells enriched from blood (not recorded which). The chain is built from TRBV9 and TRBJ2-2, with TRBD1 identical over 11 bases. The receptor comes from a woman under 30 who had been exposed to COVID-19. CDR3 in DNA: TGTGCCAGCAGCCCCCGGACAGGGGGCGAGGGGGAGCTGTTTTTT. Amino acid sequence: CASSPRTGGEGELFF.